This TCR beta chain was sequenced during a study of immune heterogeneity within non-small cell lung tumors. Amplification of the TCR beta CDR3 was achieved through multiplex PCR with 32 V and 13 J primers. Using its own MiXCR run on the multiplex PCR reads, TCRdb lists one record per CDR3 protein. The sample includes about 5,600 distinct CDR3 sequences, about 17% of them seen just once. This clonotype is medium-sized. Samples each supplied around 580 ng of bulk tumor genomic DNA as template. Surgical sampling yielded several biopsies per primary tumor (spaced far apart). Their non-small cell lung cancer was newly diagnosed and untreated, and the patients underwent curative surgery. The CDR3 has 14 amino acids. Looked up from germline, CDR1 is KGHSH and CDR2 is LQKENI. Between the trimmed V and J ends, which lost 0 bases and 8 bases, there was a span of 13 bases.

The TCR sequence derives from a man aged 40-50 years with non-small cell lung cancer. This chain uses TRBV18 with TRBJ1-2; D remains ambiguous. Sequences were obtained from lung tumor tissue. The CDR3 spells CASSPPRLTGGYTF. CDR3 DNA sequence: TGTGCCAGCTCACCACCTCGACTGACGGGGGGCTACACCTTC.